The source of this T cell receptor (beta chain) is a study of T cells in Graves' hyperthyroidism and ophthalmopathy. Amplified TCR beta CDR3 regions derived from RNA transcripts. Carried out on the TCR CDR3, a first-round RT-PCR used the HTBI primer set. Each CDR3 protein gets one entry after TCRdb re-called the multiplex PCR reads with MiXCR. The top ten hold 11% to 15% of the sample, which has around 520,000 distinct CDR3 sequences, approximately 15% seen once. General study points: In simple terms, a model built on 13 V-J features told ophthalmopathy apart from stable hyperthyroidism.

This clonotype was detected only a few times. Its antigen is as yet unknown. Germline V gene data show CDR1 as LNHDA and CDR2 as SQIVND (reference sequence). The length of the CDR3 is 13 residues. The J segment lost 8 bases and the V segment lost 3 bases, leaving 2 bases of the junction unmatched. Patients aged 18 to 65 had newly diagnosed hyperthyroidism lasting under 2 months. The authors obtained PBMCs from 7.5 to 10 ml of fresh peripheral blood. The TCR originated in a woman between 35 and 50 years old with Graves' hyperthyroidism. The sample taken for sequencing was blood. The chain uses TRBV19 and TRBJ2-1, with 9 bases lining up with TRBD2. For the CDR3, the DNA is TGTGCCAGTAGTATCCTAGCGGGATATGAGCAGTTCTTC. This translates into CASSILAGYEQFF.